A selection of T cell receptor beta chains follows, all from one sample in a study of siplizumab effects on memory and regulatory T cells. Here immunoSEQ multiplex PCR was the method, and the copy in TCRdb shows in-frame clones only, minus some. The sample holds 95,000 to 110,000 clones; roughly 92% are singletons and the top ten take 0.62%. Sequenced: Tregs sorted from blood. These receptors originate from a human donor in good health. Both conserved end residues are part of each CDR3. D genes are given only for firm matches. Clone size is stated in some rows and not others, as once, few, many or a class when expanded.

J,V,size,D,DNA,CDR3
TRBJ1-5,TRBV27,-,-,TGTGCCAGCAGCCCCCTTGAGGCGCTCGAGCCCCAGCATTTT,CASSPLEALEPQHF
TRBJ2-7,TRBV7-9,-,-,TGTGCCAGCAGCTTTACCAAAGACTACGAGCAGTACTTC,CASSFTKDYEQYF
TRBJ2-7,TRBV19,few,-,TGTGCCAGTAGTATCACTGGGATCAGCTACGAGCAGTACTTC,CASSITGISYEQYF
TRBJ2-7,TRBV7-2,-,-,TGTGCCAGCAGCTTAAACTCGGGACTGGGGACCTACGAGCAGTACTTC,CASSLNSGLGTYEQYF
TRBJ1-2,TRBV4-2,-,-,TGTGCCAGCAGCCAAGGGCCCAGGGTGGACTATGGCTACACCTTC,CASSQGPRVDYGYTF
TRBJ1-2,TRBV6-5,-,-,TGTGCCAGCAGTTCGACACACCTAAGGGATGGCTACACCTTC,CASSSTHLRDGYTF
TRBJ1-1,TRBV19,-,TRBD1,TGTGCCAGTAGCTCATGGACAGGAAACACTGAAGCTTTCTTT,CASSSWTGNTEAFF
TRBJ2-7,TRBV19,-,-,TGTGCCAGTAGGGGCAGGGCGGGTGAGCAGTACTTC,CASRGRAGEQYF
TRBJ1-2,TRBV6-4,-,TRBD1,TGTGCCAGCAGCCCCACAGGGGAGTATGGCTACACCTTC,CASSPTGEYGYTF
TRBJ2-1,TRBV13,-,TRBD2,TGTGCCAGCAGCCCCGGACAGCCGGGACTAGCGGGGGGTACCTTTTGGAATGAGCAGTTCTTC,CASSPGQPGLAGGTFWNEQFF
TRBJ2-4,TRBV11-1,-,-,TGTGCCAGCAGCTTAGGGCAGGAAAACATTCAGTACTTC,CASSLGQENIQYF
TRBJ2-1,TRBV7-2,once,TRBD2,TGTGCCAGCAGCTTTGTAGCGGGAGTACGGGATGAGCAGTTCTTC,CASSFVAGVRDEQFF
TRBJ2-2,TRBV28,-,TRBD1,TGTGCCAGCAGTGTAGGGGGCGCCGGCACCGGGGAGCTGTTTTTT,CASSVGGAGTGELFF
TRBJ2-1,TRBV5-6,once,TRBD2,TGTGCCAGCAGCTTGTTTAGCGGGAGGGTAAGGAATGAGCAGTTCTTC,CASSLFSGRVRNEQFF
TRBJ2-6,TRBV7-8,-,-,TGTGCCAGCAGTCCGTACCTCTCTGGGGCCAACGTCCTGACTTTC,CASSPYLSGANVLTF
TRBJ2-1,TRBV27,-,-,TGTGCCAGCAAAATCTCCGGGACACGGAATGAGCAGTTCTTC,CASKISGTRNEQFF
TRBJ2-7,TRBV5-1,-,-,TGCGCCAGCAGCCTGGCAGGGGGGGCCTACGAGCAGTACTTC,CASSLAGGAYEQYF
TRBJ2-2,TRBV6-5,-,TRBD1,TGTGCCAGCAGGGTGGGACAGGGGTACACCGGGGAGCTGTTTTTT,CASRVGQGYTGELFF
TRBJ2-7,TRBV5-1,-,-,TGCGCCAGCACCCCGGGGCAGGGAATGGGCGAGCAGTACTTC,CASTPGQGMGEQYF
TRBJ2-5,TRBV18,-,-,TGTGCCAGCTCACCGATAAGTGGAGAGACCCAGTACTTC,CASSPISGETQYF
TRBJ2-2,TRBV11-3,-,-,TGTGCCAGCAGCTTAATGACCGGGGAGCTGTTTTTT,CASSLMTGELFF
TRBJ1-2,TRBV23-1,few,TRBD1,TGCGCCAGCAGAAACAGGGGGCGGGAAGAGAACGATGGCTACACCTTC,CASRNRGREENDGYTF
TRBJ1-1,TRBV6-6,-,-,TGTGCCAGCAGTTACAGAGGGGTTAACACTGAAGCTTTCTTT,CASSYRGVNTEAFF
TRBJ1-4,TRBV7-8,-,TRBD1,TGTGCCAGCAGCTTAGAAGGCAGGGGGAGTGAAAAACTGTTTTTT,CASSLEGRGSEKLFF
TRBJ2-7,TRBV27,-,TRBD1,TGTGCCAGCAGTTTGGCGCAGGGGGCCACGTACGAGCAGTACTTC,CASSLAQGATYEQYF
TRBJ2-5,TRBV5-4,-,TRBD2,TGTGCCAGCAGCTCCGGACTAGCGGGGGGTACGGGGGAGACCCAGTACTTC,CASSSGLAGGTGETQYF
TRBJ2-7,TRBV6-1,-,-,TGTGCCAGCAGGGAGGGGGTGATCTCCTACGAGCAGTACTTC,CASREGVISYEQYF
TRBJ1-1,TRBV21-1,-,-,TGTGCCAGCAGCAAAGACGCGATCATGAACACTGAAGCTTTCTTT,CASSKDAIMNTEAFF
TRBJ2-1,TRBV7-6,-,-,TGTGCCAGCAGTCATGGGAGGGGGAATGAGCAGTTCTTC,CASSHGRGNEQFF
TRBJ1-6,TRBV4-1,few,-,TGCGCCAGCAGCCTTGAGTCCTATAATTCACCCCTCCACTTT,CASSLESYNSPLHF
TRBJ2-7,TRBV7-2,-,TRBD2,TGTGCCAGCAGCTTATTCGGACTAGTCCCCCGCGAGCAGTACTTC,CASSLFGLVPREQYF
TRBJ2-7,TRBV4-1,-,TRBD1,TGCGCCAGCAGCCAGCTGACAGGGAATCTAGGAGAGCAGTACTTC,CASSQLTGNLGEQYF
TRBJ1-2,TRBV25-1,-,-,TGTGCCAGCAGTGTCCATCATGGCTACACCTTC,CASSVHHGYTF
TRBJ2-1,TRBV6-1,-,-,TGTGCCAGCAGTGGGACAGCCTACAATGAGCAGTTCTTC,CASSGTAYNEQFF
TRBJ1-5,TRBV19,-,-,TGTGCCAGTAGTCAGCCTCAGCCCTCCAATCACGCCCAGCATTTT,CASSQPQPSNHAQHF
TRBJ2-3,TRBV27,-,-,TGTGCCAGCAGTTTATTTAACCCAGGGGATACGCAGTATTTT,CASSLFNPGDTQYF
TRBJ1-5,TRBV18,-,TRBD1,TGTGCCAGCTCATCGGACAGGGGTCGGCCCTATCAGCCCCAGCATTTT,CASSSDRGRPYQPQHF
TRBJ1-6,TRBV9,-,-,TGTGCCAGCAGCGTAGCGCACGACAATTCACCCCTCCACTTT,CASSVAHDNSPLHF
TRBJ1-1,TRBV5-1,few,-,TGCGCCAGCAGCTTGGGGCAGAATGAAGCTTTCTTT,CASSLGQNEAFF
TRBJ1-6,TRBV4-1,-,-,TGCGCCAGCAGCCAAAGGGGTCAGGATAATTCACCCCTCCACTTT,CASSQRGQDNSPLHF